Detailed here is one T cell receptor (beta chain). This entry comes from a study of shared clonotypes between healthy human individuals. TCRdb's table, derived via immunoSEQ multiplex PCR, lists solely in-frame clones and lacks some. This sample has 2 million to 2.5 million clones; more than 90% occur once, and the top ten carry 0.1% to 0.15%. The germline gives CDR1 MNHNY, CDR2 SVGAGI (reference sequence). V lost 5 bases to trimming and J lost 3 bases; unmatched junction nucleotides: 8. The CDR3 extends over 15 amino acids. The material sequenced was naive CD4+ T cells sorted from blood. Subset of the sample: CD45RA+ positively selected. The gene calls are TRBV6-6 and TRBJ2-5; 8 bases align to TRBD1. The TCR comes from a man aged 18 to 30 in good health. The CDR3 DNA sequence: TGTGCCAGCAGTCTACCTAACAGGGGGAAAGAGACCCAGTACTTC. This sequence encodes CASSLPNRGKETQYF.